The 10 T cell receptor beta chains presented below share a single source sample, sequenced in a study of CD8 T cells in ankylosing spondylitis (dated by TCRdb to the late 2010s). Library preparation employed 5' RACE. TCRdb shows the sequencer as Illumina HiSeq 2500. TCRdb reworked the public reads: Q25 trimming with fastp, MiXCR clone assembly, productive beta chains retained. Under each unique CDR3 protein, matching rows form one entry showing the most common genes and DNA. The sample data list 300,000 to 350,000 distinct CDR3 sequences, and 9.5% to 13% of these were observed just once. The ten largest make up about 10% of the sample. The specimen was blood, either unsorted or a sorted T cell fraction (not recorded which). The receptors come from a female donor with ankylosing spondylitis or in good health (not recorded which).

This clonotype appeared many times. V gene TRBV5-6 combines with J gene TRBJ1-1; weak D call: TRBD1 (6 bases). The CDR3 loop spans 14 amino acids. CDR1 and CDR2 from the germline V gene are SGHDT and YYEEEE. V was trimmed by 2 bases and J by 2 bases, leaving 10 bases between them. This CDR3 reads CASSLGQINTEAFF. The CDR3 DNA is TGTGCCAGCAGCTTAGGACAGATAAACACTGAAGCTTTCTTT.

This rearrangement joins TRBV7-2 to TRBJ1-2, with D perhaps matching TRBD1 (5 bases). V lost 4 bases and J 4 bases, leaving 7 bases between the germline ends. Germline-derived CDR1 and CDR2 are SGHTA and FQGNSA. CDR3 length: 12 amino acids. As DNA, the CDR3 is TGTGCCAGCAGCTCCAGGGTCTATGGCTACACCTTC. It is translated as CASSSRVYGYTF. Full variable domain (outside the CDR3, taken from reference TRBV7-2 and TRBJ1-2): GAGVSQSPSNKVTEKGKDVELRCDPISGHTALYWYRQSLGQGLEFLIYFQGNSAPDKSGLPSDRFSAERTGGSVSTLTIQRTQQEDSAVYLCASSSRVYGYTFGSGTRLTVV.

This clonotype has ten or more counts. The chain is built from TRBV12-3 or TRBV12-4 and TRBJ2-1, with D hard to call. There are 13 residues in the CDR3. The ends were cut back, 1 base at V and 8 bases at J, with 9 bases in the middle. The CDR3 sequence: CASSLVSTHEQFF. Here the CDR3 DNA reads TGTGCCAGCAGTTTAGTATCTACCCATGAGCAGTTCTTC.

The table lists this clonotype with many counts. J is TRBJ1-5 and V is TRBV7-2; no reliable D call. In germline, CDR1 is SGHTA, CDR2 FQGNSA. The V end lost 2 bases, the J end lost 3 bases, and 5 bases lay between the germline ends. CDR3 length: 13 residues. The CDR3 bases are TGTGCCAGCAGCTTAATAGACAATCAGCCCCAGCATTTT. It translates to CASSLIDNQPQHF.

Many counts were recorded for this clonotype. The rearrangement links TRBV24-1 to TRBJ2-2; D remains unclear. The CDR3 is made up of 13 amino acids. V lost 2 bases and J lost 8, with 8 bases in between. In germline, CDR1 is KGHDR, CDR2 SFDVKD. The DNA for the CDR3 is TGTGCCACCAGTGATTGGAGCACAGGGGAGCTGTTTTTT. Its translation: CATSDWSTGELFF.

This rearrangement joins TRBV20-1 to TRBJ1-5, with D possibly TRBD1 on 6 matching bases. The V gene lost 5 bases and the J gene lost 0 bases, with 17 bases spanning the gap. This CDR3 contains 16 residues. In germline, CDR1 is DFQATT, CDR2 SNEGSKA (reference sequence). The CDR3 here is CSAHTGIQYSNQPQHF. As DNA, the CDR3 is TGCAGTGCTCATACAGGGATACAGTATAGCAATCAGCCCCAGCATTTT.

This clonotype showed up many times. This chain links TRBV10-3 with TRBJ1-6; a possible D gene is TRBD1 (5 bases). Germline V gene data show CDR1 as ENHRY and CDR2 as SYGVKD. Between the trimmed V and J ends, which lost 1 base and 6 bases, there was a span of 7 bases. This CDR3 is built from 14 residues. CDR3 loop: CAISEWGINSPLHF. The DNA for the CDR3 is TGTGCCATCAGTGAGTGGGGGATTAATTCACCCCTCCACTTT.

This clonotype has ten or more counts. V and J are TRBV5-1 and TRBJ2-7, with TRBD2 identical over 9 bases. The CDR3 covers 14 residues. The germline CDR1 and CDR2 sequences are SGHRS and YFSETQ. Trimming removed 0 bases from V and 3 bases from J; junction bases left unmatched: 1. In DNA form, the CDR3 reads TGCGCCAGCAGCTTGGATAGCGGGGGCTACGAGCAGTACTTC. Translating it yields CASSLDSGGYEQYF.

This clonotype has only a few counts. The rearrangement links TRBV28 to TRBJ1-4; maybe TRBD1 (6 bases). The CDR3 runs to 14 residues. V was clipped by 5 bases and J by 10 bases, with 17 bases between them. Germline CDR1 is MDHEN and CDR2 is SYDVKM. The CDR3: CASSISQGIGKLFF. The CDR3 DNA follows: TGTGCCAGCAGTATCTCTCAGGGGATAGGAAAACTGTTTTTT.

The chain combines TRBV7-8 with TRBJ2-7, with 8 bases aligning to TRBD2. The CDR3 extends over 16 amino acids. Germline CDR1 reads SGHVS; CDR2 reads FQNEAQ. The ends lost 4 bases at V and 3 bases at J; junction bases unmatched: 11. The CDR3 region is CASSSGQYGRGYEQYF. The CDR3, as DNA: TGTGCCAGCAGCTCCGGACAATACGGGAGGGGCTACGAGCAGTACTTC. Drawing the rest from reference TRBV7-8 and TRBJ2-7, the complete variable domain is GAGVSQSPRYKVAKRGQDVALRCDPISGHVSLFWYQQALGQGPEFLTYFQNEAQLDKSGLPSDRFFAERPEGSVSTLKIQRTQQEDSAVYLCASSSGQYGRGYEQYFGPGTRLTVT.